The clone carrying this TCR beta chain was recorded a few times. The target antigen is unknown. The CDR3 contains 18 residues. Germline trimming cut 4 bases from V and 3 bases from J; bases unmatched to any gene: 13. Germline values: CDR1 SGDLS, CDR2 YYNGEE. These data come from a study of T cells in Graves' hyperthyroidism and ophthalmopathy. Regarding the study as a whole: Most expanded thyroid clonotypes above 0.001 also appeared in blood.

It was RNA transcripts that yielded the amplified TCR beta CDR3 regions. Primed by the HTBI set, a first-round RT-PCR was run on the TCR CDR3. TCRdb re-called the multiplex PCR reads through MiXCR, storing one row per CDR3 protein. This sample carries a few hundred thousand distinct CDR3 sequences, roughly 17% of them seen once, and the ten largest clones take approximately 15%. Sequencing was carried out using blood. This clonotype originated in a woman between 18 and 29 years old with Graves' ophthalmopathy. This rearrangement joins TRBV9 to TRBJ2-3; 11 nucleotides align to TRBD2. CDR3 sequence (DNA): TGTGCCAGCAGCCCTCAGTTACAGACTAGCGGGATAACAGATACGCAGTATTTT. Translated: CASSPQLQTSGITDTQYF.